This T cell receptor (beta chain) came from a study of T cells in Graves' hyperthyroidism and ophthalmopathy. The CDR3 regions of TCR beta were amplified from RNA transcripts. The primer set for the first-round RT-PCR of the TCR CDR3 was HTBI. TCRdb redid the calling of the multiplex PCR reads with MiXCR, one entry per CDR3 protein. The data show roughly 570,000 distinct CDR3 sequences, about 43% seen once. Ten or more counts support this clonotype. V was shortened by 0 bases and J by 7 bases, with 19 bases between the two germline ends. This CDR3 contains 17 residues. Germline V gives CDR1 DFQATT, CDR2 SNEGSKA (reference sequence).

The TCR originated in a woman aged 18 to 35 with Graves' hyperthyroidism. J is TRBJ1-6 and V is TRBV20-1, with D hard to call. Specimen: peripheral blood or thyroid tissue (not recorded which). CDR3 in DNA: TGCAGTGCTAGAGATCTAAGGGCCCTAGAGGCCAATTCACCCCTCCACTTT. Amino acid sequence: CSARDLRALEANSPLHF.